This note documents a single T cell receptor beta chain sequence. PCR primers comprised 60 Vbeta and 13 Jbeta primers. Only in-frame clones appear in the TCRdb table, and some are missing; sequencing was by immunoSEQ multiplex PCR. The sample has 180,000 or so clones, approximately 85% seen once; the top ten hold approximately 8.5%. These data belong to a study of cytomegalovirus exposure and HLA in healthy donors. The V end lost 2 bases, the J end lost 7 bases, and 9 bases lay between the germline ends. The CDR3 has 13 amino acids. Germline assignment: CDR1 SNHLY and CDR2 FYNNEI. Sequencing was done on a sample of PBMCs. This chain joins TRBV2 and TRBJ1-5; TRBD1 might be the D (5 bases). This receptor was identified in a young man in good health and CMV-seropositive. This CDR3 is CASSEQGRQPQHF. CDR3 nucleotide sequence: TGTGCCAGCAGTGAACAGGGAAGGCAGCCCCAGCATTTT.